This T cell receptor beta chain is drawn from a study of tissue T cells after allogeneic stem cell transplantation. In the study overall: Pre-transplant PBMCs were recipient-derived, available from five GVHD patients. Smaller viable blood or marrow samples skipped sorting for direct DNA extraction. Study-wide results and limits: Within patients, tissue anatomy strongly shaped TCR repertoire composition. Limitations included a small, clinically heterogeneous cohort and limited sampling depth.

The data were produced by immunoSEQ multiplex PCR, yet TCRdb's version contains in-frame clones alone and is incomplete. The sample has fewer than 30,000 clones, 85% to 90% seen once; the top ten hold less than 4.5%. Germline loops: CDR1 SEHNR, CDR2 FQNEAQ (reference sequence). This CDR3 region has 13 residues. V lost 8 bases to trimming and J lost 2 bases, with 13 bases between them. A remark on this clone: What it binds is unknown.

The genes are TRBV7-9 and TRBJ2-7, with D perhaps being TRBD1 or TRBD2 (5 bases each). This sequence was found in a woman aged 18-49 years who later had graft-versus-host disease after an allogeneic stem cell transplant. Sample: blood, taken before transplantation. Here the CDR3 reads CASVGDATYEQYF. CDR3 in DNA: TGTGCCAGCGTCGGGGACGCCACCTACGAGCAGTACTTC.